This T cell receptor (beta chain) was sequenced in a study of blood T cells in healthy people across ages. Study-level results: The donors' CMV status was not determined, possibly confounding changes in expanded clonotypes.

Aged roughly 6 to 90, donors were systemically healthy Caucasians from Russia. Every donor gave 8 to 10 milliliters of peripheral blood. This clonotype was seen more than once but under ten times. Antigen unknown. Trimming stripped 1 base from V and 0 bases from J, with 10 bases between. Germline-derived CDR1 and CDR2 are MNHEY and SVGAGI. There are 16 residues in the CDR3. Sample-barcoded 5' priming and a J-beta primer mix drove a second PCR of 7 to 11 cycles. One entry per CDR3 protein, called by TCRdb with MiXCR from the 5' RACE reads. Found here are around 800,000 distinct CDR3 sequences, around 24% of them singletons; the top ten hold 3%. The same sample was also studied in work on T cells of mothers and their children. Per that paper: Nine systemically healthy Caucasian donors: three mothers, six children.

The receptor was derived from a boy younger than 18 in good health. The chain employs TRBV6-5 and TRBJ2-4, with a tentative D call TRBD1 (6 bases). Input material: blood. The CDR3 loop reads CASSYWTELAKNIQYF. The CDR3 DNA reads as TGTGCCAGCAGTTACTGGACAGAACTAGCCAAAAACATTCAGTACTTC.